What follows are 32 T cell receptor beta chains derived from one specimen sequenced in a study of shared clonotypes between healthy human individuals. The method was immunoSEQ multiplex PCR; TCRdb's version includes in-frame clones alone and lacks a portion of them. The repertoire has 2.5 million or so clones, about 92% of them found once; the top ten carry 0.11% to 0.15%. The sequencing sample was made of naive CD4+ T cells sorted from blood. Noted subset: CD45RA+ positively selected. Source of these receptors: a man aged 18-30 years in good health.

About this clone: This sample includes further DNA sequences coding for the same CDR3. The J gene is TRBJ1-3, the V gene TRBV2; D not certain. The V end lost 6 bases, the J end lost 4 bases, and 13 bases lay between the germline ends. The CDR3 runs to 14 residues. CDR1 and CDR2 (germline): SNHLY, FYNNEI. The CDR3 region is CASSESGVGNTIYF. CDR3 DNA: TGTGCCAGCAGCGAAAGTGGGGTCGGAAACACCATATATTTT.

As concerns this clone: In the same sample, other DNA sequences code for this CDR3. The rearrangement uses TRBV7-2 and TRBJ2-7; the match to TRBD2 covers 7 bases. Germline trimming cut 1 base from V and 2 bases from J; bases unmatched to any gene: 2. Germline V gene data show CDR1 as SGHTA and CDR2 as FQGNSA. CDR3 length equals 14 residues. This chain's CDR3 is CASSLGGLAYEQYF. CDR3 bases: TGTGCCAGCAGCTTAGGAGGACTAGCCTACGAGCAGTACTTC.

Concerning this clone: This sample includes further DNA sequences coding for the same CDR3. In nucleotides, the CDR3 is TGCGCCAGCAGCCAAGCCGCCAGCGGTTCCTACGAGCAGTACTTC. Protein product: CASSQAASGSYEQYF. V gene TRBV4-3 combines with J gene TRBJ2-7, with D maybe TRBD2 (5 bases). The V and J ends lost 1 base and 1 base respectively, with 11 bases between them. The germline CDR1 and CDR2 sequences are LGHNA and YSLEER. The CDR3 loop spans 15 amino acids.

The genes are TRBV5-1 and TRBJ1-3; D not certain. Trimming left V 1 base short and J 1 base short, with 9 bases between. The CDR3 covers 15 residues. Per germline, CDR1 SGHRS and CDR2 YFSETQ. The DNA for the CDR3 is TGCGCCAGCAGCTTGATACCGGGATCTGGAAACACCATATATTTT. It is translated as CASSLIPGSGNTIYF.

This clone was detected once. The gene calls are TRBV6-1 and TRBJ2-7, with 9 bases fitting TRBD2. Germline V CDR1 and CDR2: MNHNS, SASEGT. V lost 3 bases, J lost 2 bases, and 5 bases stayed unmatched. This CDR3 has 15 amino acids. The CDR3: CASSDGTSGPYEQYF. As DNA, the CDR3 is TGTGCCAGCAGTGATGGTACTAGCGGGCCCTACGAGCAGTACTTC.

The V and J genes are TRBV5-1 and TRBJ2-7; 7 bases match TRBD2. Germline CDR1 SGHRS, CDR2 YFSETQ. There are 13 residues in the CDR3. The V and J ends lost 5 bases and 2 bases, in that order; junction bases with no gene match: 4. This chain's CDR3 is CASRAGTTYEQYF. CDR3 nucleotides: TGCGCCAGCAGAGCGGGAACGACCTACGAGCAGTACTTC.

The chain combines TRBV28 with TRBJ2-2; 8 nucleotides line up with TRBD2. This CDR3 contains 17 residues. V shed 8 bases and J 0 bases; nucleotides not matched to a gene: 11. CDR1 MDHEN and CDR2 SYDVKM come from the germline V gene. CDR3 amino acids: CASGTASGLSNTGELFF. The CDR3 DNA reads as TGTGCCAGCGGCACAGCTAGCGGGTTATCGAACACCGGGGAGCTGTTTTTT. Combining the CDR3 with reference TRBV28 and TRBJ2-2 gives the whole variable domain DVKVTQSSRYLVKRTGEKVFLECVQDMDHENMFWYRQDPGLGLRLIYFSYDVKMKEKGDIPEGYSVSREKKERFSLILESASTNQTSMYLCASGTASGLSNTGELFFGEGSRLTVL.

This rearrangement joins TRBV20-1 to TRBJ2-5; D perhaps matches TRBD2 (5 bases). The V and J ends lost 4 bases and 3 bases respectively, with 6 bases between them. The CDR3 spans 11 residues. Looked up from germline, CDR1 is DFQATT and CDR2 is SNEGSKA (reference sequence). Here the CDR3 reads CSAKREETQYF. The CDR3 DNA sequence: TGCAGTGCTAAGAGGGAAGAGACCCAGTACTTC.

CDR3 DNA: TGTGCTAGTGGTTTTGGGGGCGGCACTGAAGCTTTCTTT. It specifies CASGFGGGTEAFF. The gene calls are TRBV12-5 and TRBJ1-1; possible D gene TRBD1, 6 bases. V was cut by 3 bases and J by 4 bases, with 9 bases left in between. Germline V lookup: CDR1 LGHNT, CDR2 FRNRAP. CDR3 length equals 13 residues.

The chain combines TRBV5-8 with TRBJ1-5, with TRBD1 matching over 8 bases. Per germline, CDR1 SGHTS and CDR2 YDEGEE. The CDR3 totals 16 residues. J lost 4 bases, V lost 4 bases, and 10 bases had no gene match. CDR3 DNA sequence: TGTGCCAGCAGCCGGTGGGTGACAGGGGATAATCAGCCCCAGCATTTT. Translated: CASSRWVTGDNQPQHF.

The chain recombines TRBV9 with TRBJ2-7; tentatively, D is TRBD1 or TRBD2 (5 bases each). Trimming cost V 1 base and J 3 bases, with 8 bases left between them. The CDR3 sequence is 13 residues long. Germline V gives CDR1 SGDLS, CDR2 YYNGEE. The CDR3 protein is CASSVRDGYEQYF. In nucleotides, the CDR3 is TGTGCCAGCAGCGTAAGGGACGGCTACGAGCAGTACTTC.

The chain recombines TRBV5-4 with TRBJ2-3; 11 bases fit TRBD2. The CDR3 is 15 residues long. CDR1 and CDR2 from the germline V gene are SGHNT and YYREEE (reference sequence). Trimming took 4 bases from V and 7 from J; bases not matched to a gene: 8. CDR3 coding DNA: TGTGCCAGCAGCGCAATAGCGGGGGGGCCGTATACGCAGTATTTT. Protein sequence: CASSAIAGGPYTQYF.

The chain couples TRBV6-5 to TRBJ1-1; 7 bases match TRBD1. Germline V gives CDR1 MNHEY, CDR2 SVGAGI. Losses at the gene ends were 11 bases for V and 1 base for J; bases not matched to a gene: 4. This CDR3 is 12 amino acids long. The CDR3 DNA is TGTGCCGGACGGACAGGGAACACTGAAGCTTTCTTT. This encodes CAGRTGNTEAFF.

A single count supports this clone. The chain has TRBV10-2 and TRBJ2-5, with 7 positions matching TRBD1. Germline CDR1 WSHSY, CDR2 SAAADI. Trimming removed 10 bases from V and 3 bases from J; junction bases left unmatched: 14. The CDR3 totals 15 residues. CDR3 DNA: TGCGCCACTACGAAGAACAGGGGCCCTAAAGAGACCCAGTACTTC. It is translated as CATTKNRGPKETQYF.

The V call is TRBV5-1, the J call TRBJ2-3, with D hard to call. CDR1 and CDR2 from the germline V gene are SGHRS and YFSETQ. Trimming cost V 4 bases and J 4 bases, with 13 bases left between them. This CDR3 is 14 amino acids long. The CDR3 sequence: CASSPSYSADTQYF. CDR3 bases: TGCGCCAGCAGCCCCTCCTACAGCGCAGATACGCAGTATTTT.

This clone appeared a few times. The genes are TRBV7-2 and TRBJ1-6; D call uncertain. Trimming took off 5 bases at V and 6 bases at J, with 14 bases between the two ends. The CDR3 contains 15 residues. Looked up from germline, CDR1 is SGHTA and CDR2 is FQGNSA. CDR3 sequence: CASSPLAGFNSPLHF. Here the CDR3 DNA reads TGTGCCAGCAGCCCGTTAGCAGGCTTTAATTCACCCCTCCACTTT.

The rearrangement joins TRBV12-5 to TRBJ2-7, with 9 bases matching TRBD1. V lost 1 base, J lost 3 bases, and 10 bases stayed unmatched. Per the germline V gene, CDR1 is LGHNT and CDR2 is FRNRAP. The CDR3 extends over 17 amino acids. CDR3 sequence reads: CASGLALYRDRVYEQYF. The CDR3 nucleotides are TGTGCTAGTGGTTTGGCCTTGTACCGGGACAGGGTCTACGAGCAGTACTTC. The variable domain in full, with the rest retrieved from reference TRBV12-5 and TRBJ2-7, is DARVTQTPRHKVTEMGQEVTMRCQPILGHNTVFWYRQTMMQGLELLAYFRNRAPLDDSGMPKDRFSAEMPDATLATLKIQPSEPRDSAVYFCASGLALYRDRVYEQYFGPGTRLTVT.

This clone has a handful of counts. V gene TRBV4-1 combines with J gene TRBJ1-1; no firm D call. In germline, CDR1 is MGHRA, CDR2 YSYEKL. The CDR3 runs to 15 residues. V dropped 0 bases and J dropped 7 bases, with 15 bases sitting between them. The CDR3 DNA sequence: TGCGCCAGCAGCCAAGAGGGAGCGGGCGGAGGTGAAGCTTTCTTT. Translation gives CASSQEGAGGGEAFF.

The rearrangement joins TRBV5-1 to TRBJ1-4; D is unclear. This CDR3 has 14 amino acids. Germline-derived CDR1 and CDR2 are SGHRS and YFSETQ. The V end lost 0 bases, the J end lost 6 bases, and 9 bases lay between the germline ends. This CDR3 reads CASSLGGSHEKLFF. In DNA, the CDR3 is TGCGCCAGCAGCTTGGGAGGGAGTCATGAAAAACTGTTTTTT.

The chain links TRBV10-2 to TRBJ2-3; 13 bases match TRBD2. Unmatched junction bases numbered 7, after V lost 6 bases and J lost 7 bases. CDR3 length equals 15 residues. The germline V gene encodes CDR1 WSHSY and CDR2 SAAADI. The CDR3 reads CASRRTSGGTNTQYF. The CDR3 bases are TGCGCCAGCAGGCGGACTAGCGGGGGCACGAATACGCAGTATTTT.

This clone was counted between two and nine times. This sequence joins TRBV19 and TRBJ1-5; 9 nucleotides align to TRBD1. Trimming took 9 bases from V and 7 from J; bases not matched to a gene: 7. The CDR3 consists of 13 residues. Germline loops: CDR1 LNHDA, CDR2 SQIVND (reference sequence). The CDR3 spells CASRDRAQQPQHF. The CDR3 nucleotides read TGTGCCAGCCGGGACAGGGCCCAACAGCCCCAGCATTTT.

V is TRBV11-2 and J is TRBJ2-2; 8 bases match TRBD2. The CDR3 has 17 residues. CDR1 SGHAT and CDR2 FQNNGV come from the germline V gene. After removal of 4 bases from V and 1 base from J, the junction contained 8 bases not matched to a gene. CDR3 nucleotides: TGTGCCAGCAGCTCCACCCCTGCGGGAGGGAACACCGGGGAGCTGTTTTTT. Its translation: CASSSTPAGGNTGELFF.

As regards this clone: Other DNA sequences in the sample encode the same CDR3. V and J are TRBV5-1 and TRBJ1-1, with a tentative D call TRBD1 (5 bases). V was clipped by 4 bases and J by 3 bases, with 10 bases between them. The CDR3 extends over 13 amino acids. The germline V gene encodes CDR1 SGHRS and CDR2 YFSETQ. CDR3 nucleotide sequence: TGCGCCAGCAGCCTAGAGACAGACACTGAAGCTTTCTTT. Encoded protein: CASSLETDTEAFF.

This chain joins TRBV6-6 and TRBJ2-7; D is undetermined. CDR1 is MNHNY and CDR2 is SVGAGI in the germline V gene (reference sequence). The V end lost 6 bases, the J end lost 5 bases, and 11 bases lay between the germline ends. This CDR3 is 12 amino acids long. CDR3 DNA: TGTGCCAGCAGCCCCTCGGTGGACGAGCAGTACTTC. Amino acids: CASSPSVDEQYF.

The chain links TRBV9 to TRBJ1-4; TRBD1 is a possible D gene (5 bases). V gave up 0 bases and J gave up 2 bases, with 11 bases separating them. Germline CDR1 is SGDLS and CDR2 is YYNGEE. The CDR3 sequence is 16 residues long. The CDR3 coding sequence is TGTGCCAGCAGCGTAGCTTTTGGGGGGACTAATGAAAAACTGTTTTTT. Translated: CASSVAFGGTNEKLFF.

This chain links TRBV5-1 with TRBJ2-1; D not certain. The CDR3 sequence is 13 residues long. V was shortened by 1 base and J by 9 bases, with 11 bases between the two germline ends. In germline, CDR1 is SGHRS, CDR2 YFSETQ. CDR3 amino acids: CASSLFGRTEQFF. CDR3 bases: TGCGCCAGCAGCTTGTTTGGGCGAACTGAGCAGTTCTTC.

The chain employs TRBV6-1 and TRBJ1-2; possible D gene TRBD1, 5 bases. Between the trimmed V and J ends, which lost 3 bases and 5 bases, there was a span of 16 bases. Germline lookup yields CDR1 MNHNS and CDR2 SASEGT. The CDR3 sequence is 15 residues long. The CDR3 spells CASSDFREEVYGYTF. CDR3 in DNA: TGTGCCAGCAGTGACTTCAGGGAGGAGGTATATGGCTACACCTTC.

V usage is TRBV25-1 and J usage is TRBJ1-1; unclear D gene. The CDR3 loop spans 15 amino acids. Germline lookup yields CDR1 MGHDK and CDR2 SYGVNS. V was trimmed by 3 bases and J by 2 bases, leaving 13 bases between them. In DNA form, the CDR3 reads TGTGCCAGCAGTGAGGGTGGACGGGCAAACACTGAAGCTTTCTTT. Translation gives CASSEGGRANTEAFF.

CDR3 amino acids: CASSLEFTSGATYEQYF. The CDR3 DNA reads as TGTGCCAGCAGCTTAGAATTTACGTCAGGGGCCACCTACGAGCAGTACTTC. The genes are TRBV7-2 and TRBJ2-7, with D possibly being TRBD1 (6 bases). Germline V gives CDR1 SGHTA, CDR2 FQGNSA. Trimming stripped 1 base from V and 2 bases from J, with 18 bases between. The CDR3 covers 17 residues.

This clone was counted once. The chain links TRBV10-3 to TRBJ2-7; TRBD1 is a possible D gene (6 bases). CDR3 length equals 14 residues. V lost 0 bases to trimming and J lost 6 bases, with 12 bases between them. Germline CDR1 reads ENHRY; CDR2 reads SYGVKD. The CDR3 DNA follows: TGTGCCATCAGTGAGTCTAGGGAAGGGGGCGAGCAGTACTTC. This encodes CAISESREGGEQYF.

For this clone: The same CDR3 also results from other DNA sequences found in this sample. V usage is TRBV30 and J usage is TRBJ2-3; 7 bases agree with TRBD2. This CDR3 has 12 amino acids. CDR1 is GTSNPN, CDR2 SVGIG, per germline (reference sequence). V lost 3 bases and J lost 3; bases outside the gene matches: 0. CDR3 loop: CAWRGGTDTQYF. In DNA form, the CDR3 reads TGTGCCTGGAGGGGGGGGACAGATACGCAGTATTTT.

The chain recombines TRBV2 with TRBJ1-2; D gene uncertain. V lost 6 bases and J 8 bases, leaving 10 bases between the germline ends. CDR1 and CDR2 (germline): SNHLY, FYNNEI. CDR3 length equals 11 residues. The CDR3 sequence is CASSGTEGYTF. The CDR3 bases are TGTGCCAGCAGCGGTACAGAGGGCTACACCTTC.